Listed below are T cell receptor beta chains from one sample, sequenced in a study of cytomegalovirus exposure and HLA in healthy donors. Measured with immunoSEQ multiplex PCR; TCRdb has only the in-frame clones, and not every one. The sample records 100,000 to 150,000 clones, almost 90% being singletons. Sequencing input: PBMCs. Receptors were obtained from a man aged 30-40 years in good health and CMV-seronegative. CDR3s include the opening cysteine and the closing phenylalanine or tryptophan. A D gene is named only where the DNA matches it firmly. Size is omitted from some rows. Given values are once, few, many or a class for expanded clones.

clone size: few; D gene: TRBD2; V gene: TRBV15; J gene: TRBJ2-5; CDR3 length: 18; CDR3 protein: CATSRDGLAGGQKETQYF; CDR3 DNA: TGTGCCACCAGCAGAGACGGCCTAGCGGGAGGGCAAAAAGAGACCCAGTACTTC
clone size: .; D gene: TRBD1; V gene: TRBV30; J gene: TRBJ1-4; CDR3 length: 14; CDR3 protein: CAWSHGTGDEKLFF; CDR3 DNA: TGTGCCTGGAGTCACGGGACAGGGGACGAAAAACTGTTTTTT
clone size: .; D gene: TRBD2; V gene: TRBV18; J gene: TRBJ2-1; CDR3 length: 16; CDR3 protein: CASSPPPSGSFNEQFF; CDR3 DNA: TGTGCCAGCTCACCCCCCCCTAGCGGGAGCTTCAATGAGCAGTTCTTC
clone size: .; D gene: .; V gene: TRBV7-9; J gene: TRBJ1-1; CDR3 length: 15; CDR3 protein: CASSLGAGKNTEAFF; CDR3 DNA: TGTGCCAGCAGCTTAGGGGCAGGGAAGAACACTGAAGCTTTCTTT
clone size: .; D gene: .; V gene: TRBV6-6; J gene: TRBJ2-3; CDR3 length: 11; CDR3 protein: CASSLFDTQYF; CDR3 DNA: TGTGCCAGCAGCTTGTTCGATACGCAGTATTTT
clone size: .; D gene: .; V gene: TRBV7-2; J gene: TRBJ2-1; CDR3 length: 12; CDR3 protein: CASSMPLSEQFF; CDR3 DNA: TGTGCCAGCAGCATGCCTCTCAGTGAGCAGTTCTTC
clone size: .; D gene: .; V gene: TRBV19; J gene: TRBJ1-1; CDR3 length: 13; CDR3 protein: CASGERGNTEAFF; CDR3 DNA: TGTGCCAGTGGCGAGCGGGGGAACACTGAAGCTTTCTTT
clone size: .; D gene: TRBD1; V gene: TRBV29-1; J gene: TRBJ2-5; CDR3 length: 11; CDR3 protein: CSEDRGGTQYF; CDR3 DNA: TGCAGCGAGGACAGGGGGGGGACCCAGTACTTC
clone size: .; D gene: .; V gene: TRBV29-1; J gene: TRBJ2-5; CDR3 length: 13; CDR3 protein: CSVIGQFQETQYF; CDR3 DNA: TGCAGCGTTATAGGACAGTTCCAAGAGACCCAGTACTTC
clone size: .; D gene: TRBD2; V gene: TRBV5-4; J gene: TRBJ2-3; CDR3 length: 17; CDR3 protein: CASSTTTSGTGGDTQYF; CDR3 DNA: TGTGCCAGCAGCACGACGACTAGCGGGACAGGTGGAGATACGCAGTATTTT
clone size: .; D gene: TRBD2; V gene: TRBV11-1; J gene: TRBJ2-1; CDR3 length: 14; CDR3 protein: CASKTSGRDNEQFF; CDR3 DNA: TGTGCCAGCAAGACTAGCGGGAGGGATAATGAGCAGTTCTTC
clone size: .; D gene: TRBD2; V gene: TRBV4-1; J gene: TRBJ2-3; CDR3 length: 18; CDR3 protein: CASSQVAVGTRPTDTQYF; CDR3 DNA: TGCGCCAGCAGCCAAGTCGCGGTGGGGACTAGGCCCACAGATACGCAGTATTTT
clone size: .; D gene: TRBD2; V gene: TRBV11-2; J gene: TRBJ2-1; CDR3 length: 13; CDR3 protein: CASRLAGYNEQFF; CDR3 DNA: TGTGCCAGCAGATTAGCGGGGTACAATGAGCAGTTCTTC
clone size: .; D gene: TRBD1; V gene: TRBV19; J gene: TRBJ1-5; CDR3 length: 16; CDR3 protein: CASSMGTVYSNQPQHF; CDR3 DNA: TGTGCCAGTAGCATGGGGACAGTTTATAGCAATCAGCCCCAGCATTTT
clone size: .; D gene: .; V gene: TRBV2; J gene: TRBJ2-5; CDR3 length: 14; CDR3 protein: CASSPRVGQETQYF; CDR3 DNA: TGTGCCAGCAGCCCCCGGGTGGGCCAAGAGACCCAGTACTTC
clone size: .; D gene: TRBD1; V gene: TRBV25-1; J gene: TRBJ1-1; CDR3 length: 12; CDR3 protein: CASSAGGPEAFF; CDR3 DNA: TGTGCCAGCAGTGCAGGGGGCCCTGAAGCTTTCTTT
clone size: few; D gene: TRBD1; V gene: TRBV2; J gene: TRBJ1-5; CDR3 length: 14; CDR3 protein: CASSRGQGNQPQHF; CDR3 DNA: TGTGCCAGCAGTCGAGGACAGGGCAATCAGCCCCAGCATTTT
clone size: once; D gene: TRBD1; V gene: TRBV7-9; J gene: TRBJ2-5; CDR3 length: 14; CDR3 protein: CASSFLQGDETQYF; CDR3 DNA: TGTGCCAGCAGCTTCCTACAGGGGGATGAGACCCAGTACTTC
clone size: .; D gene: .; V gene: TRBV6-5; J gene: TRBJ1-2; CDR3 length: 13; CDR3 protein: CASNGRGSDGYTF; CDR3 DNA: TGTGCCAGCAATGGTAGAGGGTCCGATGGCTACACCTTC
clone size: .; D gene: .; V gene: TRBV4-3; J gene: TRBJ2-7; CDR3 length: 15; CDR3 protein: CASSQDLGVGYEQYF; CDR3 DNA: TGCGCCAGCAGCCAAGATTTAGGAGTTGGCTACGAGCAGTACTTC
clone size: .; D gene: .; V gene: TRBV7-3; J gene: TRBJ2-3; CDR3 length: 12; CDR3 protein: CASSFGRDTQYF; CDR3 DNA: TGTGCCAGCAGCTTCGGGAGAGATACGCAGTATTTT
clone size: .; D gene: .; V gene: TRBV11-2; J gene: TRBJ2-1; CDR3 length: 16; CDR3 protein: CASSQAGRGGNNEQFF; CDR3 DNA: TGTGCCAGCAGCCAGGCAGGCAGGGGTGGGAACAATGAGCAGTTCTTC
clone size: .; D gene: .; V gene: TRBV2; J gene: TRBJ2-7; CDR3 length: 14; CDR3 protein: CASSRILGGSEQYF; CDR3 DNA: TGTGCCAGCAGTCGTATCCTTGGGGGCTCCGAGCAGTACTTC
clone size: .; D gene: TRBD1; V gene: TRBV18; J gene: TRBJ2-2; CDR3 length: 15; CDR3 protein: CASSPRQGNTGELFF; CDR3 DNA: TGTGCCAGCTCACCAAGACAGGGTAACACCGGGGAGCTGTTTTTT
clone size: .; D gene: .; V gene: TRBV29-1; J gene: TRBJ2-3; CDR3 length: 13; CDR3 protein: CSASGVGGDTQYF; CDR3 DNA: TGCAGCGCCTCAGGGGTTGGTGGAGATACGCAGTATTTT
clone size: .; D gene: TRBD1; V gene: TRBV7-2; J gene: TRBJ1-1; CDR3 length: 14; CDR3 protein: CASSFLRQGSEAFF; CDR3 DNA: TGTGCCAGCAGCTTCCTAAGACAGGGGAGCGAAGCTTTCTTT
clone size: .; D gene: .; V gene: TRBV9; J gene: TRBJ2-6; CDR3 length: 17; CDR3 protein: CASSVGRQLSGANVLTF; CDR3 DNA: TGTGCCAGCAGCGTAGGAAGACAGCTCTCTGGGGCCAACGTCCTGACTTTC
clone size: once; D gene: TRBD1; V gene: TRBV5-1; J gene: TRBJ2-3; CDR3 length: 17; CDR3 protein: CASSPYPGQSFGDTQYF; CDR3 DNA: TGCGCCAGCAGTCCGTACCCGGGACAGTCATTTGGAGATACGCAGTATTTT
clone size: .; D gene: .; V gene: TRBV2; J gene: TRBJ1-6; CDR3 length: 13; CDR3 protein: CASTSQVISPLHF; CDR3 DNA: TGTGCCAGCACTTCTCAGGTGATTTCACCCCTCCACTTT
clone size: .; D gene: .; V gene: TRBV15; J gene: TRBJ1-2; CDR3 length: 13; CDR3 protein: CATSGGRLYGYTF; CDR3 DNA: TGTGCCACCTCAGGCGGCAGACTATATGGCTACACCTTC
clone size: .; D gene: TRBD2; V gene: TRBV19; J gene: TRBJ2-5; CDR3 length: 13; CDR3 protein: CASSGGRRETQYF; CDR3 DNA: TGTGCCAGTAGTGGCGGGAGAAGGGAGACCCAGTACTTC
clone size: .; D gene: .; V gene: TRBV5-1; J gene: TRBJ1-4; CDR3 length: 14; CDR3 protein: CASSFRAEDEKLFF; CDR3 DNA: TGCGCCAGCAGCTTCAGGGCAGAGGATGAAAAACTGTTTTTT
clone size: .; D gene: .; V gene: TRBV19; J gene: TRBJ2-7; CDR3 length: 16; CDR3 protein: CASSIGFRRRAYEQYF; CDR3 DNA: TGTGCCAGTAGTATAGGGTTCCGGAGGAGGGCCTACGAGCAGTACTTC
clone size: .; D gene: TRBD1; V gene: TRBV18; J gene: TRBJ1-6; CDR3 length: 14; CDR3 protein: CASSTTGRNSPLHF; CDR3 DNA: TGTGCCAGCTCTACGACAGGGCGAAATTCACCCCTCCACTTT
clone size: .; D gene: TRBD1; V gene: TRBV12-5; J gene: TRBJ1-1; CDR3 length: 14; CDR3 protein: CASGLGQGNTEAFF; CDR3 DNA: TGTGCTAGTGGTTTGGGACAGGGGAACACTGAAGCTTTCTTT
clone size: few; D gene: .; V gene: TRBV7-9; J gene: TRBJ2-7; CDR3 length: 15; CDR3 protein: CASSLLLGKAYEQYF; CDR3 DNA: TGTGCCAGCAGCTTACTTCTGGGCAAAGCCTACGAGCAGTACTTC
clone size: .; D gene: .; V gene: TRBV4-1; J gene: TRBJ1-3; CDR3 length: 16; CDR3 protein: CASSQVTGVSGNTIYF; CDR3 DNA: TGCGCCAGCAGCCAAGTCACGGGGGTGAGCGGAAACACCATATATTTT
clone size: .; D gene: .; V gene: TRBV29-1; J gene: TRBJ2-5; CDR3 length: 15; CDR3 protein: CSVDSTGTTQETQYF; CDR3 DNA: TGCAGCGTCGACTCCACCGGGACAACCCAAGAGACCCAGTACTTC
clone size: .; D gene: .; V gene: TRBV11-2; J gene: TRBJ1-4; CDR3 length: 13; CDR3 protein: CASSLEGSEKLFF; CDR3 DNA: TGTGCCAGCAGCTTAGAGGGGAGTGAAAAACTGTTTTTT
clone size: .; D gene: .; V gene: TRBV7-2; J gene: TRBJ2-7; CDR3 length: 14; CDR3 protein: CASSERASGYEQYF; CDR3 DNA: TGTGCCAGCAGCGAGAGGGCTTCGGGGTACGAGCAGTACTTC
clone size: .; D gene: TRBD1; V gene: TRBV6-6; J gene: TRBJ1-2; CDR3 length: 14; CDR3 protein: CASSRDRSNYGYTF; CDR3 DNA: TGTGCCAGCAGCCGGGACAGATCAAACTATGGCTACACCTTC
clone size: .; D gene: TRBD1; V gene: TRBV29-1; J gene: TRBJ2-2; CDR3 length: 13; CDR3 protein: CSVVTGRTGELFF; CDR3 DNA: TGCAGCGTGGTGACAGGGCGCACCGGGGAGCTGTTTTTT
clone size: .; D gene: .; V gene: TRBV15; J gene: TRBJ2-5; CDR3 length: 15; CDR3 protein: CATSDNPGFQETQYF; CDR3 DNA: TGTGCCACCAGCGATAACCCGGGATTCCAAGAGACCCAGTACTTC
clone size: .; D gene: .; V gene: TRBV19; J gene: TRBJ1-2; CDR3 length: 13; CDR3 protein: CASSIGQGHGYTF; CDR3 DNA: TGTGCCAGTAGTATCGGGCAGGGCCATGGCTACACCTTC
clone size: .; D gene: .; V gene: TRBV7-9; J gene: TRBJ2-7; CDR3 length: 15; CDR3 protein: CASSSKMGLNYEQYF; CDR3 DNA: TGTGCCAGCAGCTCCAAGATGGGGCTTAACTACGAGCAGTACTTC
clone size: many; D gene: TRBD1; V gene: TRBV7-9; J gene: TRBJ1-2; CDR3 length: 14; CDR3 protein: CASSPGTGVYGYTF; CDR3 DNA: TGTGCCAGCAGCCCCGGGACAGGAGTCTATGGCTACACCTTC
clone size: once; D gene: TRBD1; V gene: TRBV5-6; J gene: TRBJ2-2; CDR3 length: 15; CDR3 protein: CASGQNTGVAGELFF; CDR3 DNA: TGTGCCAGCGGTCAGAACACAGGGGTTGCCGGGGAGCTGTTTTTT
clone size: .; D gene: TRBD1; V gene: TRBV27; J gene: TRBJ1-3; CDR3 length: 19; CDR3 protein: CASSPSFNVDRVGGNTIYF; CDR3 DNA: TGTGCCAGCAGTCCGTCCTTTAATGTAGACAGGGTGGGAGGAAACACCATATATTTT
clone size: .; D gene: TRBD2; V gene: TRBV9; J gene: TRBJ2-3; CDR3 length: 17; CDR3 protein: CASSPRPTSVITDTQYF; CDR3 DNA: TGTGCCAGCAGCCCTAGACCAACTAGCGTAATCACAGATACGCAGTATTTT
clone size: .; D gene: .; V gene: TRBV6-6; J gene: TRBJ2-7; CDR3 length: 13; CDR3 protein: CASSLALHYEQYF; CDR3 DNA: TGTGCCAGCAGTTTAGCGCTACACTACGAGCAGTACTTC
clone size: .; D gene: TRBD1; V gene: TRBV4-1; J gene: TRBJ1-5; CDR3 length: 14; CDR3 protein: CASSPTGDGQPQHF; CDR3 DNA: TGCGCCAGCAGCCCAACAGGGGACGGTCAGCCCCAGCATTTT
clone size: .; D gene: .; V gene: TRBV20-1; J gene: TRBJ1-2; CDR3 length: 11; CDR3 protein: CSATRGVGYTF; CDR3 DNA: TGCAGTGCTACCAGGGGCGTAGGCTACACCTTC
clone size: .; D gene: .; V gene: TRBV27; J gene: TRBJ2-7; CDR3 length: 13; CDR3 protein: CASSFLDSYEQYF; CDR3 DNA: TGTGCCAGCAGTTTCCTCGACAGCTACGAGCAGTACTTC
clone size: .; D gene: TRBD1; V gene: TRBV10-2; J gene: TRBJ1-6; CDR3 length: 15; CDR3 protein: CASSEADRVNSPLHF; CDR3 DNA: TGCGCCAGCAGTGAGGCGGACAGGGTAAACTCACCCCTCCACTTT
clone size: .; D gene: .; V gene: TRBV11-2; J gene: TRBJ1-1; CDR3 length: 15; CDR3 protein: CASSSLTRGVTEAFF; CDR3 DNA: TGTGCCAGCAGCTCCCTGACCAGGGGTGTCACTGAAGCTTTCTTT
clone size: .; D gene: TRBD1; V gene: TRBV11-2; J gene: TRBJ2-2; CDR3 length: 13; CDR3 protein: CASSPRQGRELFF; CDR3 DNA: TGTGCCAGCAGCCCCCGACAGGGCCGGGAGCTGTTTTTT
clone size: .; D gene: TRBD1; V gene: TRBV5-1; J gene: TRBJ1-2; CDR3 length: 14; CDR3 protein: CASSWDRGTYGYTF; CDR3 DNA: TGCGCCAGCAGCTGGGACAGGGGGACCTATGGCTACACCTTC
clone size: .; D gene: .; V gene: TRBV29-1; J gene: TRBJ1-4; CDR3 length: 13; CDR3 protein: CSVEGQGEEKLFF; CDR3 DNA: TGCAGCGTTGAAGGGCAGGGTGAGGAAAAACTGTTTTTT